Listed below are T cell receptor beta chains from one sample, sequenced in a study of cytomegalovirus exposure and HLA in healthy donors. Sequencing used immunoSEQ multiplex PCR; TCRdb keeps in-frame clones, though not all of them. The sample shows some 200,000 clones, 65% to 80% of them seen only once. Sequencing used PBMCs. Receptor source: a man between 50 and 59 years old in good health and CMV-seronegative. CDR3s include the opening cysteine and the closing phenylalanine or tryptophan. Each record gives: D gene, J gene, clone size, V gene, CDR3 DNA, CDR3 protein. A D gene is named only where the DNA matches it firmly. For some rows the clone size is stated as once, few or many, or as a class when expanded; others skip it.

NA	TRBJ2-4	NA	TRBV19	TGTGCCAGTAAATTATCAGGCCTTGCCAAAAACATTCAGTACTTC	CASKLSGLAKNIQYF
TRBD2	TRBJ2-3	NA	TRBV11-2	TGTGCCAGCAGTGTACTAGCGGGAGGTCAGGCAGATACGCAGTATTTT	CASSVLAGGQADTQYF
TRBD1	TRBJ2-7	NA	TRBV10-2	TGCGCCAGCGTGGGAGGACAGGGGTCGTACGAGCAGTACTTC	CASVGGQGSYEQYF
NA	TRBJ1-3	few	TRBV30	TGTGCCCGGGGGGGGGCTGTAGACACCATATATTTT	CARGGAVDTIYF
NA	TRBJ2-7	NA	TRBV30	TGTGCCTGGAGTACTAGGGGGGGGAGCTACGAGCAGTACTTC	CAWSTRGGSYEQYF
TRBD2	TRBJ2-1	NA	TRBV7-2	TGTGCCAGCACCCCATCTAGCGGGGGCTCCTACAATGAGCAGTTCTTC	CASTPSSGGSYNEQFF
NA	TRBJ2-5	NA	TRBV15	TGTGCCACAAAAAGGGAGGACCAAGAGACCCAGTACTTC	CATKREDQETQYF
NA	TRBJ2-1	NA	TRBV5-4	TGTGCCAGCAGGCGGGGGCAAAGGCCGGGGGAGCAGTTCTTC	CASRRGQRPGEQFF
NA	TRBJ1-1	NA	TRBV11-3	TGTGCCAGCAGCTCGACAGGGAACACTGAAGCTTTCTTT	CASSSTGNTEAFF
TRBD1	TRBJ1-5	once	TRBV9	TGTGCCAGCAGCGTAGACGGACAGGGGCACCAGCCCCAGCATTTT	CASSVDGQGHQPQHF
TRBD2	TRBJ2-7	NA	TRBV27	TGTGCCAGCAGTTATGGGACTAGCTCCGAGCAGTACTTC	CASSYGTSSEQYF
NA	TRBJ2-6	NA	TRBV7-8	TGTGCCAGCAGCGATGGAGGGGGCAGTGGGGCCAACGTCCTGACTTTC	CASSDGGGSGANVLTF
TRBD2	TRBJ2-3	NA	TRBV19	TGTGCCAGTAGTATAGCGGGAGGTTCTTTCGGGGCAGATACGCAGTATTTT	CASSIAGGSFGADTQYF
TRBD1	TRBJ1-1	NA	TRBV6-5	TGTGCCAGCAGTAGAATACAGGGGGCTGAAGCTTTCTTT	CASSRIQGAEAFF
TRBD1	TRBJ1-5	once	TRBV2	TGTGCCAGCAGGGGGACAGGGGTTAATCAGCCCCAGCATTTT	CASRGTGVNQPQHF
TRBD1	TRBJ2-1	NA	TRBV4-1	TGCGCCAGCAGCACAGCCGGGACAGGGTCCTACAATGAGCAGTTCTTC	CASSTAGTGSYNEQFF
TRBD1	TRBJ1-5	once	TRBV2	TGTGCCAGCAGTGAATCACAGGGGATGAACCAGCCCCAGCATTTT	CASSESQGMNQPQHF
TRBD1	TRBJ1-1	NA	TRBV7-9	TGTGCCAGCAGCAGAGACAGGGTTGGAGGGATGAACACTGAAGCTTTCTTT	CASSRDRVGGMNTEAFF
NA	TRBJ2-2	NA	TRBV5-4	TGTGCCAGCAGCTCACATAGCGTACGAGACGGCACCGGGGAGCTGTTTTTT	CASSSHSVRDGTGELFF
TRBD2	TRBJ2-1	NA	TRBV4-2	TGTGCCAGCAGCCAAGACCTCGGGAGGGGTGGCAATGAGCAGTTCTTC	CASSQDLGRGGNEQFF
TRBD2	TRBJ2-1	NA	TRBV7-9	TGTGCCAGCAGCTTAACGAGCGGGAGTGGGGGTGAGCAGTTCTTC	CASSLTSGSGGEQFF
TRBD1	TRBJ1-1	NA	TRBV5-1	TGCGCCAGCAGCTCGGACAGGCCAACTGAAGCTTTCTTT	CASSSDRPTEAFF
NA	TRBJ2-2	NA	TRBV19	TGTGCCAGTAGTATTCGGCGGGAGAACACCGGGGAGCTGTTTTTT	CASSIRRENTGELFF
TRBD1	TRBJ1-2	NA	TRBV5-4	TGTGCCAGCAGCTTGGGACAGGGGGGAAGGGATGGCTACACCTTC	CASSLGQGGRDGYTF
NA	TRBJ2-3	once	TRBV27	TGTGCCAGCAGGCCCCTCGGAGGGGAGGCCTCACGATTTACGCAGTATTTT	CASRPLGGEASRFTQYF
TRBD2	TRBJ2-2	NA	TRBV28	TGTGCCAGCAGCCCAAGTAGCGGGATTAACACCGGGGAGCTGTTTTTT	CASSPSSGINTGELFF
NA	TRBJ1-1	NA	TRBV2	TGTGCCAGCAGTGAACTATGGCGGGGCGGGACTGAAGCTTTCTTT	CASSELWRGGTEAFF
TRBD1	TRBJ2-1	NA	TRBV5-1	TGCGCCAGCAGCTTGACCGGACAGGGACAAAACTACAATGAGCAGTTCTTC	CASSLTGQGQNYNEQFF
TRBD2	TRBJ2-1	NA	TRBV12-5	TGTGCTAGTGGTTTTAGGGGGACTAGCATCAATGAGCAGTTCTTC	CASGFRGTSINEQFF
TRBD2	TRBJ2-7	NA	TRBV20-1	TGCAGTGCTGCCCGCGGGGGAGAGCAGTACTTC	CSAARGGEQYF
NA	TRBJ1-1	NA	TRBV11-2	TGTGCCAGCAGCTTAGGCGGGTTAGGCGAAGCTTTCTTT	CASSLGGLGEAFF
NA	TRBJ1-1	few	TRBV6-5	TGTGCCAGCCCTAGGAGGGATAGGACTGAAGCTTTCTTT	CASPRRDRTEAFF
TRBD1	TRBJ2-7	NA	TRBV28	TGTGCCAGCAGCTCGACAGGGAAGGACGAGCAGTACTTC	CASSSTGKDEQYF
TRBD2	TRBJ2-1	NA	TRBV27	TGTGCCAGCAGTCCCCTTAGCGGGAGCCCCTCCTACAATGAGCAGTTCTTC	CASSPLSGSPSYNEQFF
TRBD1	TRBJ2-3	NA	TRBV5-1	TGCGCCAGCAGCTTGGGGGACAGGGTAGGGACAGATACGCAGTATTTT	CASSLGDRVGTDTQYF
NA	TRBJ1-3	NA	TRBV7-9	TGTGCCAGCAGCCCTCAAGGACAATTAAGAAACACCATATATTTT	CASSPQGQLRNTIYF
TRBD1	TRBJ2-6	NA	TRBV28	TGTGCCAGCAGTCTCGCCAGACAGGGGGCTGGGGCCAACGTCCTGACTTTC	CASSLARQGAGANVLTF
TRBD1	TRBJ2-7	NA	TRBV6-1	TGTGCCAGCAGTCCCCGACAGGGGGCTTACGAGCAGTACTTC	CASSPRQGAYEQYF
NA	TRBJ2-5	NA	TRBV7-2	TGTGCCAGCAGCGACAGCACGGGGGAAGAGACCCAGTACTTC	CASSDSTGEETQYF
NA	TRBJ1-3	NA	TRBV5-1	TGCGCCAGCAGCTCGAATCCAGTATTCTCTGGAAACACCATATATTTT	CASSSNPVFSGNTIYF
TRBD2	TRBJ2-7	NA	TRBV27	TGTGCCAGCAGTCCCTTCCCTAGCGGCCCCTACGAGCAGTACTTC	CASSPFPSGPYEQYF
TRBD2	TRBJ2-5	once	TRBV4-2	TGTGCCAGCAGCCAAGTCGGTAGCGGGATGTACCAAGAGACCCAGTACTTC	CASSQVGSGMYQETQYF
TRBD2	TRBJ2-1	few	TRBV10-3	TGTGCCATCAGTGAGGGGACTACCTCCTACAATGAGCAGTTCTTC	CAISEGTTSYNEQFF
NA	TRBJ2-1	NA	TRBV7-9	TGTGCCAGCAGCGTCGGGGTCTATGAGCAGTTCTTC	CASSVGVYEQFF
TRBD1	TRBJ2-5	once	TRBV29-1	TGCAGCGGGTTGGACAGGGGCCGGGTAGAGACCCAGTACTTC	CSGLDRGRVETQYF
TRBD1	TRBJ1-3	once	TRBV4-1	TGCGCCAGCAGCCAGGGACAGGGAGTATCTGGAAACACCATATATTTT	CASSQGQGVSGNTIYF
NA	TRBJ2-5	NA	TRBV7-9	TGTGCCAGCAGCCTAAGTGGAGAGACCCAGTACTTC	CASSLSGETQYF
NA	TRBJ2-7	NA	TRBV6-1	TGTGCCAGCCGGAGGGGACAGTCCTACGAGCAGTACTTC	CASRRGQSYEQYF
TRBD2	TRBJ2-2	NA	TRBV7-3	TGTGCCAGCAGCAACCAACTAGCGGGGTGGACCGGGGAGCTGTTTTTT	CASSNQLAGWTGELFF
NA	TRBJ2-5	NA	TRBV28	TGTGCCAGCAGTTCATCAGAGGGCGGGGTAGGAGAGACCCAGTACTTC	CASSSSEGGVGETQYF
NA	TRBJ1-2	once	TRBV6-5	TGTGCCAGCAGTTACAGGGGCGGGGACTATGGCTACACCTTC	CASSYRGGDYGYTF
NA	TRBJ2-2	few	TRBV19	TGTGCCACTAGGGGAGGCAGGGAGAACACCGGGGAGCTGTTTTTT	CATRGGRENTGELFF
NA	TRBJ1-1	NA	TRBV5-1	TGCGCCAGCACCCGACAGGTCATGAACACTGAAGCTTTCTTT	CASTRQVMNTEAFF
NA	TRBJ2-3	NA	TRBV29-1	TGCAGCGTTGAAGGGAGAGATACGCAGTATTTT	CSVEGRDTQYF